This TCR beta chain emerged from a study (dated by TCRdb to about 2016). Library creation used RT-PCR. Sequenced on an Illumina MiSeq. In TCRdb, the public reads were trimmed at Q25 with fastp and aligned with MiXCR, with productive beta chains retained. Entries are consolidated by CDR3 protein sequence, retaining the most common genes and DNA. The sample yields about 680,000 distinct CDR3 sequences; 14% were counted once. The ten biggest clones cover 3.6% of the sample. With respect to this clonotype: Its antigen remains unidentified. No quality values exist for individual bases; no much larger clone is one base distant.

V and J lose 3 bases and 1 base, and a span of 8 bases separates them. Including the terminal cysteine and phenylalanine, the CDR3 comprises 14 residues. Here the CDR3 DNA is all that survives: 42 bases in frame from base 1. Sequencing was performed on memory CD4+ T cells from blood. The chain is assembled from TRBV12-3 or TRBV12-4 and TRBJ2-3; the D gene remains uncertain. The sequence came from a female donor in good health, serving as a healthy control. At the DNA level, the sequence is TGTGCCAGCAGTTTCCTGGACGGCACAGATACGCAGTATTTT. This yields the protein CASSFLDGTDTQYF.